This TCR beta chain was recovered during a study of blood T cells in healthy people across ages. General study findings and limits: A roughly linear fall in TCR beta diversity per million T cells was seen with increasing age.

At least ten counts were recorded for this clonotype. Antigen specificity is unknown. The use of a sample-barcoded 5' primer and a J-beta primer mix characterized a second PCR of about 6 to 12 cycles. Every molecule of cDNA carried a tag from a template-switch adaptor with 12 random nucleotides. TCRdb re-analysed the 5' RACE reads in MiXCR, keeping a single row per CDR3 protein. The data show 650,000 to 700,000 distinct CDR3 sequences, less than 40% seen once. Germline V CDR1 and CDR2: MNHEY, SVGEGT. The CDR3 is made up of 14 amino acids. V was trimmed by 6 bases and J by 1 base, leaving 10 bases between them.

The rearrangement uses TRBV6-2 or TRBV6-3 and TRBJ1-5, with TRBD1 as a possible D gene (5 bases). The sequenced sample was blood. This receptor was obtained from a woman of 80 years or more in good health. The CDR3 coding sequence is TGTGCCAGCAGCGCGCCAGGGAGCAATCAGCCCCAGCATTTT. This encodes CASSAPGSNQPQHF.